The 3 T cell receptor beta chains below were found in one sample sequenced in a study of T cells in localized non-small cell lung cancer. Using immunoSEQ multiplex PCR, the repertoire was profiled, and TCRdb retains in-frame clones only, with some absent. In the table there are fewer than 30,000 clones, roughly nine tenths of which are singletons. Source: peripheral blood, taken before any cancer treatment. These receptors all come from a woman aged 35 to 70 with stage I lung adenocarcinoma.

The V and J genes are TRBV4-3 and TRBJ1-5, with D possibly being TRBD1 (6 bases). CDR3 size: 16 residues. V gave up 0 bases and J gave up 6 bases, with 15 bases separating them. Germline lookup yields CDR1 LGHNA and CDR2 YSLEER. As DNA, the CDR3 is TGCGCCAGCAGCCAAGATTCGGGTAAAGGGGGTCAGCCCCAGCATTTT. As protein: CASSQDSGKGGQPQHF.

This chain uses TRBV21-1 with TRBJ2-1; the DNA was not used to check the table's D call, TRBD1. TRBV21-1 is deemed a pseudogene. The CDR3 has 16 residues. CDR3 bases: TGTGCCAGCAGCAAAGTGAGGACAGGGCACTATAATGAGCAGTTCTTC. Protein: CASSKVRTGHYNEQFF.

The V gene is TRBV6-6, the J gene TRBJ1-1, with TRBD1 as a possible D gene (6 bases). CDR1 and CDR2 (germline): MNHNY, SVGAGI (reference sequence). CDR3 length equals 11 residues. Trimming removed 11 bases at V and 1 base at J, with 8 bases between. The DNA for the CDR3 is TGTGCCGCGGGACAGAACACTGAAGCTTTCTTT. Translating it yields CAAGQNTEAFF.